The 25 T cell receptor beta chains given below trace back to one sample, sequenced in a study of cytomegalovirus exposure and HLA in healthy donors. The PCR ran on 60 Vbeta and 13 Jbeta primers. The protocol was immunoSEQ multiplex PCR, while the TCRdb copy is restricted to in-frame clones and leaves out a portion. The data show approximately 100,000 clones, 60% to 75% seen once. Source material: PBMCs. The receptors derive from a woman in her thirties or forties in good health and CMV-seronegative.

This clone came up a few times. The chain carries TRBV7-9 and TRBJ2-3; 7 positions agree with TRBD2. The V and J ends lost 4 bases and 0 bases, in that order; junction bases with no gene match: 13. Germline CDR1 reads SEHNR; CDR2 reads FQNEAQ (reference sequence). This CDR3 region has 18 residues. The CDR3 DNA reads TGTGCCAGCAGCTCACCCAATCGGCGGACTAGTAGCACAGATACGCAGTATTTT. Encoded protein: CASSSPNRRTSSTDTQYF.

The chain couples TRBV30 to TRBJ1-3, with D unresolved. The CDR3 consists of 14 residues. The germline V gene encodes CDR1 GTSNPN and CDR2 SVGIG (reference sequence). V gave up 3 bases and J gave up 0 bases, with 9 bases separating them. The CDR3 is CAWSSQYSGNTIYF. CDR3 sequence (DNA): TGTGCCTGGAGCTCCCAGTACTCTGGAAACACCATATATTTT.

The CDR3 spells CASRPGLAPHEQYF. CDR3 bases: TGTGCCAGCCGGCCGGGACTAGCGCCCCACGAGCAGTACTTC. The chain joins TRBV6-1 to TRBJ2-7; 10 bases are a match to TRBD2. Germline lookup yields CDR1 MNHNS and CDR2 SASEGT. The CDR3 is made up of 14 amino acids. The V and J ends lost 8 bases and 5 bases, in that order; junction bases with no gene match: 9.

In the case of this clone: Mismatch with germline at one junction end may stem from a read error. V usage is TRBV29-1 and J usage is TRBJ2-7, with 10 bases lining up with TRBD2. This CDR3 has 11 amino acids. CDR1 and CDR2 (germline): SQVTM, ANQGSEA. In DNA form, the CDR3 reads TGCAGCGTTGAAGAAGGACTAGCGGTAAACTTC. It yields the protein CSVEEGLAVNF.

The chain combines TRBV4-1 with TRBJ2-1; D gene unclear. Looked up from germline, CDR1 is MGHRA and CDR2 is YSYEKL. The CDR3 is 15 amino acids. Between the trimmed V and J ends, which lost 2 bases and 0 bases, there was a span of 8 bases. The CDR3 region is CASSQPVSSYNEQFF. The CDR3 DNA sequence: TGCGCCAGCAGCCAACCTGTGAGCTCCTACAATGAGCAGTTCTTC.

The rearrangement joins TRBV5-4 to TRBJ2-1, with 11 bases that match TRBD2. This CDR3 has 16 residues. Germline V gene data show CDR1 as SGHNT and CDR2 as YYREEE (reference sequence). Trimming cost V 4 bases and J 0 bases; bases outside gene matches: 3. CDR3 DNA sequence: TGTGCCAGCAGCGGTAGCGGGGGGGCCTCCTACAATGAGCAGTTCTTC. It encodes CASSGSGGASYNEQFF.

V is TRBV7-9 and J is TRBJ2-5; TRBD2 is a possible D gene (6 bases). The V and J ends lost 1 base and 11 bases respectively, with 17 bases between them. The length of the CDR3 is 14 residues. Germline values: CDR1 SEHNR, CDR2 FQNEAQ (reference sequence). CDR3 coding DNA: TGTGCCAGCAGCTTAGTGGGGTCGACGGGGGAGCAGTACTTC. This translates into CASSLVGSTGEQYF.

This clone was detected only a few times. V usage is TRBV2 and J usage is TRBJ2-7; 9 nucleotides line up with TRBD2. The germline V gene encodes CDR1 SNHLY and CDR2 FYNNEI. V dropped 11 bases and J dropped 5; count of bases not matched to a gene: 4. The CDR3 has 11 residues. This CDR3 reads CALGGGDEQYF. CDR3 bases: TGTGCCCTCGGCGGGGGGGACGAGCAGTACTTC.

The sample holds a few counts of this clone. This chain's CDR3 is CSAETSRANIQYF. In nucleotides, the CDR3 is TGCAGCGCGGAGACTAGTAGGGCAAACATTCAGTACTTC. The rearrangement uses TRBV29-1 and TRBJ2-4, with D possibly being TRBD2 (6 bases). The CDR3 sequence is 13 residues long. Trimming left V 7 bases short and J 6 bases short, with 16 bases between. Germline lookup yields CDR1 SQVTM and CDR2 ANQGSEA.

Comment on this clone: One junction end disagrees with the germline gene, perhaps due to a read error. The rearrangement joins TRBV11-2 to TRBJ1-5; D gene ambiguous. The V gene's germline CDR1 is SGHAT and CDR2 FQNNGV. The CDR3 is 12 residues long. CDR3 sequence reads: CVRRLSNQPQHF. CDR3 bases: TGCGTGCGTCGACTTAGCAATCAGCCCCAGCATTTT. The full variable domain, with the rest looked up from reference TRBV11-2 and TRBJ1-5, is EAGVAQSPRYKIIEKRQSVAFWCNPISGHATLYWYQQILGQGPKLLIQFQNNGVVDDSQLPKDRFSAERLKGVDSTLKIQPAKLEDSAVYLCVRRLSNQPQHFGDGTRLSIL.

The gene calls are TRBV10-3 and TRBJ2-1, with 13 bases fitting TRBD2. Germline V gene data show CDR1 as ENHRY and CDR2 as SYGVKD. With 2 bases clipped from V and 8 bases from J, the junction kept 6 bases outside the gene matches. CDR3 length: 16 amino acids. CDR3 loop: CAISETLTSGGHEQFF. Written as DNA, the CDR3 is TGTGCCATCAGTGAGACTTTGACTAGCGGGGGGCATGAGCAGTTCTTC.

This chain's CDR3 is CSVENPRGGLAGGPVDTQYF. CDR3 in DNA: TGCAGCGTTGAAAACCCCAGGGGGGGATTGGCGGGAGGGCCCGTAGATACGCAGTATTTT. The genes are TRBV29-1 and TRBJ2-3; 9 nucleotides align to TRBD2. V was pared by 2 bases and J by 5 bases, with 23 bases of the junction left unmatched. This CDR3 comprises 20 residues. The germline gives CDR1 SQVTM, CDR2 ANQGSEA.

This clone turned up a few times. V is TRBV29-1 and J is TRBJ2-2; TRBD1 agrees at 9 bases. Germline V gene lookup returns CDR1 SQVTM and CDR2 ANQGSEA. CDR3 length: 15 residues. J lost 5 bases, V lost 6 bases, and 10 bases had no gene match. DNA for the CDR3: TGCAGCGTGGAGCGCCGGGACAGGGCGACCGGGGAGCTGTTTTTT. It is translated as CSVERRDRATGELFF.

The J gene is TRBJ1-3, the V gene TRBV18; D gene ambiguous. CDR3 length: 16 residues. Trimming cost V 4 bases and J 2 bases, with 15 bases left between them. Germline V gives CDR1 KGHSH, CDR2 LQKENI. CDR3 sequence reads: CASSLNEGWTGNTIYF. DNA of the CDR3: TGTGCCAGCTCACTTAACGAGGGATGGACTGGAAACACCATATATTTT.

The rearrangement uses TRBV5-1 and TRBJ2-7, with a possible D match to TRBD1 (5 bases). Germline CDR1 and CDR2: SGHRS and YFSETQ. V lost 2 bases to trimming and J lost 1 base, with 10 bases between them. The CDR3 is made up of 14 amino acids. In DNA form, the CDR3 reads TGCGCCAGCAGCTTCCTTGACAGTTCCTACGAGCAGTACTTC. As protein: CASSFLDSSYEQYF.

CDR3 coding DNA: TGTGCCAGCAGACACCAGGGGAAGGAGACCCAGTACTTC. Its protein product is CASRHQGKETQYF. The chain recombines TRBV6-6 with TRBJ2-5; D is perhaps TRBD1 (6 bases). V was trimmed by 6 bases and J by 5 bases, leaving 13 bases between them. Germline lookup yields CDR1 MNHNY and CDR2 SVGAGI (reference sequence). This CDR3 region has 13 residues.

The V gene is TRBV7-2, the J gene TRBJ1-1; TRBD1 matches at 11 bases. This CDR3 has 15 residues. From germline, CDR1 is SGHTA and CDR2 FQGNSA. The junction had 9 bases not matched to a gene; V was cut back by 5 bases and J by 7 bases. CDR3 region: CASSLGWTGGVEAFF. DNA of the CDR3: TGTGCCAGCAGCCTAGGTTGGACAGGGGGCGTTGAAGCTTTCTTT. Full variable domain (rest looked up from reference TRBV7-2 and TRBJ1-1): GAGVSQSPSNKVTEKGKDVELRCDPISGHTALYWYRQSLGQGLEFLIYFQGNSAPDKSGLPSDRFSAERTGGSVSTLTIQRTQQEDSAVYLCASSLGWTGGVEAFFGQGTRLTVV.

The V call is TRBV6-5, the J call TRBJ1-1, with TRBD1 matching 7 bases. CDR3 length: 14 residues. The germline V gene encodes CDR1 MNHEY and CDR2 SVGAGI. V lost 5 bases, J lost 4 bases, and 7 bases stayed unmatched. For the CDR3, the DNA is TGTGCCAGCAGTGACAGGGCATGGGGCACTGAAGCTTTCTTT. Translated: CASSDRAWGTEAFF.

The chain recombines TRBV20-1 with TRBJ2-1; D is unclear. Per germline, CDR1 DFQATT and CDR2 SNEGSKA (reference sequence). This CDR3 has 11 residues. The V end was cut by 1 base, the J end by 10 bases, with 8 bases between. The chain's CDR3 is CSARAPGEQFF. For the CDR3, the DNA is TGCAGTGCTAGAGCTCCAGGAGAGCAGTTCTTC.

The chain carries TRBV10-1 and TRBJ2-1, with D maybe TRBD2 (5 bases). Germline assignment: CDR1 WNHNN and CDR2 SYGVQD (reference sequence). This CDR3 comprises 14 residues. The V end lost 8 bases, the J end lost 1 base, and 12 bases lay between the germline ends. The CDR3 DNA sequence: TGCGCCAGCGGAGGCGGGTCTTCCTACAATGAGCAGTTCTTC. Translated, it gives CASGGGSSYNEQFF.

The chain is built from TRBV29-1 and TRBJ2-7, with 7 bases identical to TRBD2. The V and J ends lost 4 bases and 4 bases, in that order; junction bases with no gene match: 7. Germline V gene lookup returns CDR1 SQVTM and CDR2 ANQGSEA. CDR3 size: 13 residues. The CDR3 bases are TGCAGCGTTGTCTGGCGGGAGTCTTACGAGCAGTACTTC. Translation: CSVVWRESYEQYF.

CDR3 loop: CASSYPSDGVDTDTQYF. The CDR3 DNA follows: TGTGCCAGCAGCTACCCTAGTGACGGGGTTGACACAGATACGCAGTATTTT. J is TRBJ2-3 and V is TRBV7-2; perhaps TRBD2 as D (5 bases). The ends were cut back, 4 bases at V and 2 bases at J, with 19 bases in the middle. The length of the CDR3 is 17 residues. Germline CDR1 is SGHTA and CDR2 is FQGNSA. The whole variable domain, remainder taken from reference TRBV7-2 and TRBJ2-3, is GAGVSQSPSNKVTEKGKDVELRCDPISGHTALYWYRQSLGQGLEFLIYFQGNSAPDKSGLPSDRFSAERTGGSVSTLTIQRTQQEDSAVYLCASSYPSDGVDTDTQYFGPGTRLTVL.

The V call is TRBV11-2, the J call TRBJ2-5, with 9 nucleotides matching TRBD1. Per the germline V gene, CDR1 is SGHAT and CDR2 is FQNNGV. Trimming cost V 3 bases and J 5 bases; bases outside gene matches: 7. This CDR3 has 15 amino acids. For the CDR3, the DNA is TGTGCCAGCAGCTTTTTGGGACAGGGAGGCGAGACCCAGTACTTC. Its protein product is CASSFLGQGGETQYF.

CDR3 sequence (DNA): TGTGCCAGCAGCGTAGCTCTTCGAGGAGCGGGAGAAGAGACCCAGTACTTC. It yields the protein CASSVALRGAGEETQYF. V usage is TRBV9 and J usage is TRBJ2-5; 8 positions match TRBD2. The CDR3 is made up of 17 amino acids. Looked up from germline, CDR1 is SGDLS and CDR2 is YYNGEE. Losses at the gene ends were 0 bases for V and 3 bases for J; bases not matched to a gene: 10.

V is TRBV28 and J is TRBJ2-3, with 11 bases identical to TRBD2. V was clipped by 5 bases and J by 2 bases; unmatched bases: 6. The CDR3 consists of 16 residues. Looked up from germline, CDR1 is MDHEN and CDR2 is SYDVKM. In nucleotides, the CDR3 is TGTGCCAGCAGTCCCTCGACTAGCGGGGTCACAGATACGCAGTATTTT. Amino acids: CASSPSTSGVTDTQYF.